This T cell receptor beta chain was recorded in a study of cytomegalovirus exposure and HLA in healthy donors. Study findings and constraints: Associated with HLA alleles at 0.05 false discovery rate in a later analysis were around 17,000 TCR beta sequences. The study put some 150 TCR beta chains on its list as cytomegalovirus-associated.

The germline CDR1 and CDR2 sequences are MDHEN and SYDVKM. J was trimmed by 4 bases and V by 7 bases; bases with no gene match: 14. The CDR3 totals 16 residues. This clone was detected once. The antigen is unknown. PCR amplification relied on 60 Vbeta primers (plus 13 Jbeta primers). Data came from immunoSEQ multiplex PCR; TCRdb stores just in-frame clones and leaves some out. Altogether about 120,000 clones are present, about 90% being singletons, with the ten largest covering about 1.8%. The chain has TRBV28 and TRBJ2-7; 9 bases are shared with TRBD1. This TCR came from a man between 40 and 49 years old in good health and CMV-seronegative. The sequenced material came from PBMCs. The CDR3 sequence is CASTPGDRDLIYEQYF. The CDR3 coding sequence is TGTGCCAGCACCCCCGGGGACAGGGACCTAATTTACGAGCAGTACTTC.